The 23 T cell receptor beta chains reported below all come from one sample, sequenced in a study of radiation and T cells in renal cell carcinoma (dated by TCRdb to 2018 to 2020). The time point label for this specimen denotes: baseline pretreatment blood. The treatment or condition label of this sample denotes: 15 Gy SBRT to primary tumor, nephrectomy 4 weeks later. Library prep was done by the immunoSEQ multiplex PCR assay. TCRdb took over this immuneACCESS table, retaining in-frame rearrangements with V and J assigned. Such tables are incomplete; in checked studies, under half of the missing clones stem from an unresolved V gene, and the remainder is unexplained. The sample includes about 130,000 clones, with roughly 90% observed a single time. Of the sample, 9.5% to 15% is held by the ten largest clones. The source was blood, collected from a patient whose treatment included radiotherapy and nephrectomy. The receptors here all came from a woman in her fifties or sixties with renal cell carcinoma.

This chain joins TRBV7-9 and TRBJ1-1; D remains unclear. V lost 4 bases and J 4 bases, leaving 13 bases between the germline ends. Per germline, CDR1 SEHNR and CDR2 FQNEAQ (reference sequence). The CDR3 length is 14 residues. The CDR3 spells CASSSVVMATEAFF. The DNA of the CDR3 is TGTGCCAGCAGCTCAGTAGTTATGGCCACTGAAGCTTTCTTT.

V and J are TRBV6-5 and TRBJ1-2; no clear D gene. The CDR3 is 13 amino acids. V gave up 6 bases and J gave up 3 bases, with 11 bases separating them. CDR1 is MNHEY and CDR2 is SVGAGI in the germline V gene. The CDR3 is CASSPARDYGYTF. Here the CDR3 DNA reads TGTGCCAGCAGCCCGGCCCGGGACTATGGCTACACCTTC.

In DNA, the CDR3 is TGTGCCAGCAGTGAACACCACGACTACGAGCAGTACTTC. Its protein is CASSEHHDYEQYF. The chain carries TRBV6-1 and TRBJ2-7; no firm D call. V was cut by 2 bases and J by 3 bases, with 8 bases left in between. The CDR3 contains 13 residues. Germline V gene data show CDR1 as MNHNS and CDR2 as SASEGT.

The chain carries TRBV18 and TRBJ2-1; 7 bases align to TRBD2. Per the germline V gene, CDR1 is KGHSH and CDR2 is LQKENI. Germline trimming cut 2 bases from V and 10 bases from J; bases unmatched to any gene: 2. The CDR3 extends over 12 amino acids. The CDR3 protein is CASSPGAGEQFF. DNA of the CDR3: TGTGCCAGCTCACCAGGAGCGGGGGAGCAGTTCTTC.

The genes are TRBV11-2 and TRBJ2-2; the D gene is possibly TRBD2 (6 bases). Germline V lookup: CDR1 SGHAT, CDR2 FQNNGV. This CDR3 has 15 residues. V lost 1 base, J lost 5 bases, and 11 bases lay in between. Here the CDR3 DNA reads TGTGCCAGCAGCTTAGGGGCGGGGAGGACCGGGGAGCTGTTTTTT. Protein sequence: CASSLGAGRTGELFF.

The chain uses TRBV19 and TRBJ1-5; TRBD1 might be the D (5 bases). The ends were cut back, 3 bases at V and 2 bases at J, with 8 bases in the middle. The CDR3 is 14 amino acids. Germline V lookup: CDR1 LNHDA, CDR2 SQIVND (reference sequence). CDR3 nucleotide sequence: TGTGCCAGTAGTATCCAGGGCGGCAATCAGCCCCAGCATTTT. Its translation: CASSIQGGNQPQHF.

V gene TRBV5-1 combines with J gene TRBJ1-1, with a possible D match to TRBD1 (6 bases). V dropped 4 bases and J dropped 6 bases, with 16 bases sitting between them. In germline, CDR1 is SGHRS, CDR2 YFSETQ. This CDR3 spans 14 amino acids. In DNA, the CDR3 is TGCGCCAGCAGCGCGCACCTACAGGGCGCTGAAGCTTTCTTT. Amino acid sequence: CASSAHLQGAEAFF.

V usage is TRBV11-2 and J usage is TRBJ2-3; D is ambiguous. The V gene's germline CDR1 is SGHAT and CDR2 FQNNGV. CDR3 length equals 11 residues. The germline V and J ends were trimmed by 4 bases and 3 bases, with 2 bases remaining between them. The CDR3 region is CASSWTDTQYF. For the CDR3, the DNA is TGTGCCAGCAGCTGGACAGATACGCAGTATTTT.

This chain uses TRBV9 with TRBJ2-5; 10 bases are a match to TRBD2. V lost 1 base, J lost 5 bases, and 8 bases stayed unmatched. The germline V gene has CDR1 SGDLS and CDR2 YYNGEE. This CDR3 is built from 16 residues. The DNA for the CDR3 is TGTGCCAGCAGCGTATATTCAGCGGGGGGGCCTGAGACCCAGTACTTC. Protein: CASSVYSAGGPETQYF.

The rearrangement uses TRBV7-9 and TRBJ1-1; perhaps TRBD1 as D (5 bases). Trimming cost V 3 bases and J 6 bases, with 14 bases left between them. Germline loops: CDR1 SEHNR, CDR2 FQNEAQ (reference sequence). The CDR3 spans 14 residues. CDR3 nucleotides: TGTGCCAGCAGCTTCGTATCAGGGACGGCTGAAGCTTTCTTT. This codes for CASSFVSGTAEAFF.

The CDR3 DNA reads TGTGCCAGCTCACTCACGACTAGCGGGACGTCCTACAATGAGCAGTTCTTC. Protein: CASSLTTSGTSYNEQFF. The chain links TRBV18 to TRBJ2-1, with 11 bases fitting TRBD2. The CDR3 has 17 residues. Germline lookup yields CDR1 KGHSH and CDR2 LQKENI. Trimming cost V 4 bases and J 1 base; bases outside gene matches: 6.

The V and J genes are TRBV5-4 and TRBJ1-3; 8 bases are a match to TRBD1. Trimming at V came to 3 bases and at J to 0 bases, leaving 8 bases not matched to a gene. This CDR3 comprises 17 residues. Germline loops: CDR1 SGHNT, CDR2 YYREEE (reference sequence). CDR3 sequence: CASSYGTGSLSGNTIYF. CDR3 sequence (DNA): TGTGCCAGCAGCTACGGGACAGGTTCCCTCTCTGGAAACACCATATATTTT.

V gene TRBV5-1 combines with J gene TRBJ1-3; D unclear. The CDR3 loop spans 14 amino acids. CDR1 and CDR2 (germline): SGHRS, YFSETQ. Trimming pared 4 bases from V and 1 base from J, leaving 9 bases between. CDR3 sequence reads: CASSRDGSGNTIYF. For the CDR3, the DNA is TGCGCCAGCAGCCGCGACGGGTCTGGAAACACCATATATTTT.

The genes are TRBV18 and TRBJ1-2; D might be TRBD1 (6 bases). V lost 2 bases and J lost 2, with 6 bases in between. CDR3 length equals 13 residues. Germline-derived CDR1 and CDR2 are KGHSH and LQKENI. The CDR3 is CASSPGGNYGYTF. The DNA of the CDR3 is TGTGCCAGCTCACCAGGGGGCAACTATGGCTACACCTTC.

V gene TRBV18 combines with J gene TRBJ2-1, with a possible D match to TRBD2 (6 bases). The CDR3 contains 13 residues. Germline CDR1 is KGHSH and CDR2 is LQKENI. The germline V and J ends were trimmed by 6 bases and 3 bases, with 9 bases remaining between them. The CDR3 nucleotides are TGTGCCAGCTCCCGGGGGTACTACAATGAGCAGTTCTTC. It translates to CASSRGYYNEQFF.

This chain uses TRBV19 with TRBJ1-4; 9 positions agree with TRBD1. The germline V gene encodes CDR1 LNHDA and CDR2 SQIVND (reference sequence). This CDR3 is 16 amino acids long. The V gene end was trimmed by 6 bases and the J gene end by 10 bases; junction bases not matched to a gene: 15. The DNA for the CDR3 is TGTGCCAGTAGCGAACTGACCGGGACAGGGTATGGAAAACTGTTTTTT. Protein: CASSELTGTGYGKLFF. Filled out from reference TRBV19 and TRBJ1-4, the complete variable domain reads DGGITQSPKYLFRKEGQNVTLSCEQNLNHDAMYWYRQDPGQGLRLIYYSQIVNDFQKGDIAEGYSVSREKKESFPLTVTSAQKNPTAFYLCASSELTGTGYGKLFFGSGTQLSVL.

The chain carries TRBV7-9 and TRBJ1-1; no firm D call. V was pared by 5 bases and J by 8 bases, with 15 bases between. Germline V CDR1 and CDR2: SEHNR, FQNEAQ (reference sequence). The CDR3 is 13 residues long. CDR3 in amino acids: CASSARGGAEAFF. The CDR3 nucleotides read TGTGCCAGCAGCGCCCGCGGAGGCGCAGAAGCTTTCTTT. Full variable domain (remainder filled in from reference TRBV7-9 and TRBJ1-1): DTGVSQNPRHKITKRGQNVTFRCDPISEHNRLYWYRQTLGQGPEFLTYFQNEAQLEKSRLLSDRFSAERPKGSFSTLEIQRTEQGDSAMYLCASSARGGAEAFFGQGTRLTVV.

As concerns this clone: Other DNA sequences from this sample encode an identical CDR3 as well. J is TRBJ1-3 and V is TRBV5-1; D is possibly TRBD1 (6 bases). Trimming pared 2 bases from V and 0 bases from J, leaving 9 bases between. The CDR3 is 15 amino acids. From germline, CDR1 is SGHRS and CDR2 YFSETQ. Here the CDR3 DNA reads TGCGCCAGCAGCTTAGGGGGAAACTCTGGAAACACCATATATTTT. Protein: CASSLGGNSGNTIYF.

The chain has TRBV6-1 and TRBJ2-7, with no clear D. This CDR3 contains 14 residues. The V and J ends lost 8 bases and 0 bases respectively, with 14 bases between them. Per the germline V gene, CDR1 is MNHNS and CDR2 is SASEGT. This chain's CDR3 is CASLGFFYSYEQYF. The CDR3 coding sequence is TGTGCCAGCTTGGGGTTCTTTTACTCCTACGAGCAGTACTTC.

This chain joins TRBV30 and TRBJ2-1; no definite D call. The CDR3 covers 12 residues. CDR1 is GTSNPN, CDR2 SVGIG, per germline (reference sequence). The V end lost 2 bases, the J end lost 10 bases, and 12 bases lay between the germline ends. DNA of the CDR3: TGTGCCTGGAGTTCTGCCCCCCGGGAGCAGTTCTTC. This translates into CAWSSAPREQFF. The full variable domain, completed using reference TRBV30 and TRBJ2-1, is SQTIHQWPATLVQPVGSPLSLECTVEGTSNPNLYWYRQAAGRGLQLLFYSVGIGQISSEVPQNLSASRPQDRQFILSSKKLLLSDSGFYLCAWSSAPREQFFGPGTRLTVL.

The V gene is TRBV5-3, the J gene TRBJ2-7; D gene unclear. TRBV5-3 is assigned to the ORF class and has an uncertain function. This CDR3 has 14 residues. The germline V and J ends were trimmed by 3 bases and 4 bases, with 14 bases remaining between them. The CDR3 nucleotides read TGTGCCAGAAGCTCCCCGGGTCATTCTTACGAGCAGTACTTC. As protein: CARSSPGHSYEQYF.

The CDR3 DNA is TGTGCCAGCAGCGTGGCAGGGCCTAGCACTGAAGCTTTCTTT. Amino acid sequence: CASSVAGPSTEAFF. The rearrangement joins TRBV11-1 to TRBJ1-1; perhaps TRBD1 as D (5 bases). CDR3 size: 14 residues. The V end was cut by 5 bases, the J end by 4 bases, with 14 bases between. In germline, CDR1 is SGHAT, CDR2 FQDESV (reference sequence).

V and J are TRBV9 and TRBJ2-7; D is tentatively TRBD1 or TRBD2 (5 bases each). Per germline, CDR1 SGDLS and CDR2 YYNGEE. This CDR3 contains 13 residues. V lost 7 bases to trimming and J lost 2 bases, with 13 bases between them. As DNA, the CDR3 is TGTGCCAGCGGGAGAGGGGAAACCTACGAGCAGTACTTC. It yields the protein CASGRGETYEQYF.